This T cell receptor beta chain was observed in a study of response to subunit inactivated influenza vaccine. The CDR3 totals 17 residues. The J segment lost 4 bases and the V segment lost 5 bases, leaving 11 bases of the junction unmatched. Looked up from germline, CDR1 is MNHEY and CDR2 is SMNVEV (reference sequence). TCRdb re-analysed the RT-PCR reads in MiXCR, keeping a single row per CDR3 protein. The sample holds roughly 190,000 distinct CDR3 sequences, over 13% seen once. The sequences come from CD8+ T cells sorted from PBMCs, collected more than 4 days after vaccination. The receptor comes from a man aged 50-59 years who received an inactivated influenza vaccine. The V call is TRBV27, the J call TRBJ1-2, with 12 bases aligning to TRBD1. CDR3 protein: CASSPHPTGQGAYGYTF. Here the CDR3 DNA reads TGTGCCAGCAGTCCTCACCCGACGGGACAGGGGGCCTATGGCTACACCTTC.